This T cell receptor (beta chain) derives from a study of response to subunit inactivated influenza vaccine. In this sample, this clonotype turned up a few times. Antigen: not known. V shed 5 bases and J shed 3 bases, with 13 bases lying between them. The CDR3 runs 14 residues. Germline V gene data show CDR1 as SGHTA and CDR2 as FQGNSA. A single record per CDR3 protein comes from TCRdb applying MiXCR to the RT-PCR reads. The repertoire holds 700,000 to 800,000 distinct CDR3 sequences, around 18% seen once, with approximately 10% in the top ten. Study results and limitations: Seasonal influenza vaccination, on each occasion, was suggested by the authors to recruit few new T cells.

The genes are TRBV7-2 and TRBJ1-2; no clear D. Sequencing was performed on PBMCs from blood, taken more than 4 days after vaccination. The sequence derives from a man aged 50 to 59 who received an inactivated influenza vaccine. This CDR3 reads CASSLPGMDYGYTF. In DNA, the CDR3 is TGTGCCAGCAGCCTGCCCGGGATGGACTATGGCTACACCTTC. Full variable domain (rest looked up from reference TRBV7-2 and TRBJ1-2): GAGVSQSPSNKVTEKGKDVELRCDPISGHTALYWYRQSLGQGLEFLIYFQGNSAPDKSGLPSDRFSAERTGGSVSTLTIQRTQQEDSAVYLCASSLPGMDYGYTFGSGTRLTVV.